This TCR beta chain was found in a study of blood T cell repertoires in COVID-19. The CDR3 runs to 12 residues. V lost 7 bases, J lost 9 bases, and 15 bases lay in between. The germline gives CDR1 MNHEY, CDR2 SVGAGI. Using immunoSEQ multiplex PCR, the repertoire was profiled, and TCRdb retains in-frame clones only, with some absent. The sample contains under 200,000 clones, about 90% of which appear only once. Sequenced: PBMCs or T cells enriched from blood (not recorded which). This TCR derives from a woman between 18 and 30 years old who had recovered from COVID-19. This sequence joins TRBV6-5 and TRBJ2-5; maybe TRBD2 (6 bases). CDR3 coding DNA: TGTGCCAGCAACCCAAAGAGGGAGGCCCAGTACTTC. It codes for CASNPKREAQYF.